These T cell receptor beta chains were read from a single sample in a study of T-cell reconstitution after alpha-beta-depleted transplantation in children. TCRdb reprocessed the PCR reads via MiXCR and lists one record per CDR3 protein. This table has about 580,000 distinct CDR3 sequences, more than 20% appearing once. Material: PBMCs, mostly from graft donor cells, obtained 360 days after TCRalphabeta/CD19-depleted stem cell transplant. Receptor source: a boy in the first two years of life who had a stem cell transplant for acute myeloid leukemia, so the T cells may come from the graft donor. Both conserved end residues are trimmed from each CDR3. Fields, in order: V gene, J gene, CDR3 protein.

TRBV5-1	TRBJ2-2	ASVPFASNTGELF
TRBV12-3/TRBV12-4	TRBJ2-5	ASRGGSRQETQY
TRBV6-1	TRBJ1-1	ASNHRGRDTEAF
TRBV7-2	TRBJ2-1	ASSALAGLSYNEQF
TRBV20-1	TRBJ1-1	SARVAGNTEAF
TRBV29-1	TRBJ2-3	SVEAASSTDTQY
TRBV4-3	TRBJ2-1	ASSPGTSGRGNEQF
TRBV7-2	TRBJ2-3	ASSWDSNTQY
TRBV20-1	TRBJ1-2	SASGGRRTDYT
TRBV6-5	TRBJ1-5	ASSLSGGHQPQH
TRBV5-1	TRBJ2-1	ASSHDPAGVLSYNEQF
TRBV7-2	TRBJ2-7	ASSTRTGLNYEQY
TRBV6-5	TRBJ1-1	ASSYAPGDRMVF
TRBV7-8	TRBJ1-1	ASSSIRGAGTEAF
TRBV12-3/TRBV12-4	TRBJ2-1	ASSRGLAGGPEQF
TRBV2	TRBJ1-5	ASSESNQPQH
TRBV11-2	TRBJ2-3	ASSLDKEGARTDTQY
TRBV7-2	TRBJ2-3	ASSLALAGGRTDTQY
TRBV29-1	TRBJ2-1	SVETGRSYNEQF
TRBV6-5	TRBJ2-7	ASSYSNTYEQY
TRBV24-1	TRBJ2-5	ATSESEETQY
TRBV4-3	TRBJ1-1	ASSQVLTVTEAF
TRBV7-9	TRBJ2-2	ASSSPGASNTGELF
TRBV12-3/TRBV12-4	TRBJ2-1	ASRGTGKWNEQF
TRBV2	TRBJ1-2	ASSPGRGLYRYGYT
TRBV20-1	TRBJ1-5	SARSGRPDQPQH
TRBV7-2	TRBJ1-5	ASSLVGQGGQPQH
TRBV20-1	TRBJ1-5	SARNRQGREPQH
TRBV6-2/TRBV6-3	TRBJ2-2	ASSAITTGELF
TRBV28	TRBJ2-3	ASNPTFITDTQY
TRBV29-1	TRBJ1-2	SVAGGEYGYT
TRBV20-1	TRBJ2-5	SARDAPGLGETQY